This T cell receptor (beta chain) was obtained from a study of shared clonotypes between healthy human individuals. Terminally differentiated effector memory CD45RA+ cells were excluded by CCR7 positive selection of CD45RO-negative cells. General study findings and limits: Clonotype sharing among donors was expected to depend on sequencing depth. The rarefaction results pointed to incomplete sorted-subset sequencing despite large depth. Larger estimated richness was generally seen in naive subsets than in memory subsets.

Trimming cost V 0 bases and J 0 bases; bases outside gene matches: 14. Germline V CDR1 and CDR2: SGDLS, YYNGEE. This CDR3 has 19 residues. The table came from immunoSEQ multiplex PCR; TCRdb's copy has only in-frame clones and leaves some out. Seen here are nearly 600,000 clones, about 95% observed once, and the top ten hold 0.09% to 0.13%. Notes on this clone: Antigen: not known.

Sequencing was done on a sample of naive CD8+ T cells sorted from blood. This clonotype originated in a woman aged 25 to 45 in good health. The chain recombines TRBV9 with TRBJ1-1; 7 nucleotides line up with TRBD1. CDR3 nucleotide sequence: TGTGCCAGCAGCGTAGCTACGCGGACAGGCTATATACTGAACACTGAAGCTTTCTTT. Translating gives CASSVATRTGYILNTEAFF. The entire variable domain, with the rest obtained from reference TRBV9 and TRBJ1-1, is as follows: DSGVTQTPKHLITATGQRVTLRCSPRSGDLSVYWYQQSLDQGLQFLIQYYNGEERAKGNILERFSAQQFPDLHSELNLSSLELGDSALYFCASSVATRTGYILNTEAFFGQGTRLTVV.